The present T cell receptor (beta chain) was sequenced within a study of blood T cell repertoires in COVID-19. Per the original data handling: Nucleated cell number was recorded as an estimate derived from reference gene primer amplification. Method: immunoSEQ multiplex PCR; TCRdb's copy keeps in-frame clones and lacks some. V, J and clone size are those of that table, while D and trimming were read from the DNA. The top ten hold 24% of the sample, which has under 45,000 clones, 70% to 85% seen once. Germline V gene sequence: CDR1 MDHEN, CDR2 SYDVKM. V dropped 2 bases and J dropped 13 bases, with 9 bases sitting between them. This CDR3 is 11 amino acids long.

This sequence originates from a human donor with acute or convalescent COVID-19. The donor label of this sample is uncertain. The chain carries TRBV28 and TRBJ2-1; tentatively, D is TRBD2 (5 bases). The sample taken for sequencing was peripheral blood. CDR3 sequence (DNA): TGTGCCAGCAGTTTAGGGTCGGGACAGTTCTTC. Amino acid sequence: CASSLGSGQFF.